Listed below are T cell receptor beta chains from one sample, sequenced in a study of T cell responses to AZD1222 COVID-19 vaccine. The data were produced by immunoSEQ multiplex PCR, yet TCRdb's version contains in-frame clones alone and is incomplete. The table has over 95,000 clones, roughly 91% seen once; the top ten hold roughly 7.7%. The starting material was peripheral blood, obtained on day 0 of AZD1222 vaccination. The receptors derive from an adult in good health. CDR3s include the opening cysteine and the closing phenylalanine or tryptophan. The D gene is left open where the match is weak. Expanded clones get a size class; other rows say once, few or many, or leave the size out.

d_call	clone_size	v_call	j_call	cdr3_aa	cdr3_nt
NA	NA	TRBV7-7	TRBJ2-7	CASSLGGHNYEQYF	TGTGCCAGCAGCTTAGGAGGACACAACTACGAGCAGTACTTC
TRBD1	NA	TRBV7-6	TRBJ1-2	CASSPHIFDRGKDNYGYTF	TGTGCCAGCAGCCCTCATATCTTCGACAGGGGGAAAGATAACTATGGCTACACCTTC
NA	NA	TRBV7-9	TRBJ1-4	CASSLGGAVGEKLFF	TGTGCCAGCAGCTTAGGAGGGGCAGTAGGTGAAAAACTGTTTTTT
NA	NA	TRBV7-9	TRBJ2-7	CASRWQAYEQYF	TGTGCCAGCAGATGGCAGGCGTACGAGCAGTACTTC
NA	NA	TRBV15	TRBJ1-4	CATSRGASEKLFF	TGTGCCACCAGCAGAGGCGCGAGTGAAAAACTGTTTTTT
NA	once	TRBV7-8	TRBJ2-7	CASSKYPGTATYEQYF	TGTGCCAGCAGTAAATATCCCGGGACCGCAACCTACGAGCAGTACTTC
NA	NA	TRBV5-4	TRBJ2-2	CASSPLGPGELFF	TGTGCCAGCAGCCCCCTAGGACCCGGGGAGCTGTTTTTT
TRBD2	NA	TRBV24-1	TRBJ2-3	CATSPGAMLAGGGADTQYF	TGTGCCACCAGTCCCGGCGCGATGCTAGCGGGGGGGGGTGCAGATACGCAGTATTTT
NA	NA	TRBV7-2	TRBJ1-5	CASSPVGHSNQPQHF	TGTGCCAGCAGCCCCGTGGGCCATAGCAATCAGCCCCAGCATTTT
NA	once	TRBV10-3	TRBJ2-1	CAISGGRRPGAYNEQFF	TGTGCCATCAGCGGAGGGAGGCGGCCAGGGGCATACAATGAGCAGTTCTTC
TRBD2	once	TRBV28	TRBJ2-4	CASSRALGLAGKAKNIQYF	TGTGCCAGCAGCCGTGCCTTGGGGCTAGCGGGGAAGGCCAAAAACATTCAGTACTTC
NA	few	TRBV5-1	TRBJ2-1	CASSSGSSYNEQFF	TGCGCCAGCAGCTCGGGTAGCTCCTACAATGAGCAGTTCTTC
NA	NA	TRBV3-1/TRBV3-2	TRBJ1-1	CASSTSEGKAFF	TGTGCCAGCAGTACCTCGGAGGGTAAGGCTTTCTTT
NA	once	TRBV28	TRBJ1-2	CASSLAGANYGYTF	TGTGCCAGCAGTTTAGCAGGGGCTAACTATGGCTACACCTTC
TRBD1	NA	TRBV18	TRBJ1-1	CASSQGTDQGVAFF	TGTGCCAGCTCACAGGGGACAGACCAAGGGGTGGCTTTCTTT
TRBD1	NA	TRBV18	TRBJ2-3	CASSPRGQGSTDTQYF	TGTGCCAGCTCACCCCGGGGACAGGGAAGCACAGATACGCAGTATTTT
NA	NA	TRBV6-2/TRBV6-3	TRBJ2-1	CASSPPPSPPGFRWNEQFF	TGTGCCAGCAGCCCGCCCCCCTCCCCACCTGGGTTCCGGTGGAATGAGCAGTTCTTC
NA	NA	TRBV4-2	TRBJ1-2	CASSQDLSVLGYTF	TGTGCCAGCAGCCAAGATCTAAGTGTTCTGGGCTACACCTTC
TRBD1	NA	TRBV3-1/TRBV3-2	TRBJ1-6	CASSQGQGGSPLHF	TGTGCCAGCAGCCAGGGACAGGGGGGTTCACCCCTCCACTTT
NA	NA	TRBV19	TRBJ1-2	CASSPSRSPGYTF	TGTGCCAGTAGTCCCTCTAGATCGCCTGGCTACACCTTC
NA	NA	TRBV7-2	TRBJ1-4	CASSLYSRGEKLFF	TGTGCCAGCAGCTTATATAGCCGAGGGGAAAAACTGTTTTTT
NA	once	TRBV7-2	TRBJ1-3	CASSPGTPPRAIYF	TGTGCCAGCAGCCCCGGGACACCTCCTCGGGCGATATATTTT
NA	NA	TRBV2	TRBJ2-7	CASGLGPYEQYF	TGTGCCAGTGGGCTTGGGCCCTACGAGCAGTACTTC
NA	NA	TRBV3-1/TRBV3-2	TRBJ2-1	CASSQAWGIYNEQFF	TGTGCCAGCAGCCAAGCGTGGGGGATCTACAATGAGCAGTTCTTC
TRBD1	NA	TRBV28	TRBJ1-6	CASSPGGARSYNSPLHF	TGTGCCAGCAGCCCAGGGGGCGCTCGCTCCTATAATTCACCCCTCCACTTT
TRBD2	NA	TRBV7-6	TRBJ2-1	CASSLVGGGVRENEQFF	TGTGCCAGCAGCTTAGTAGGTGGGGGGGTTCGGGAGAATGAGCAGTTCTTC
TRBD1	NA	TRBV5-1	TRBJ2-6	CASSLRTGSGANVLTF	TGCGCCAGCAGCTTGCGGACAGGGTCTGGGGCCAACGTCCTGACTTTC
NA	once	TRBV4-2	TRBJ2-5	CASSQGATQETQYF	TGTGCCAGCAGCCAAGGAGCCACCCAAGAGACCCAGTACTTC
NA	few	TRBV7-8	TRBJ1-1	CASSLLPRGVTEAFF	TGTGCCAGCAGCTTATTGCCAAGGGGGGTCACTGAAGCTTTCTTT
TRBD1	NA	TRBV9	TRBJ1-2	CASRRGDSTASGYGYTF	TGTGCCAGCAGAAGGGGGGACAGTACTGCTTCTGGGTATGGCTACACCTTC
TRBD1	NA	TRBV19	TRBJ1-4	CASSRQGAGVKLFF	TGTGCCAGTAGTCGACAGGGGGCGGGTGTAAAACTGTTTTTT
NA	NA	TRBV14	TRBJ1-2	CASSPEGFFYGYTF	TGTGCCAGCAGCCCTGAGGGGTTTTTCTATGGCTACACCTTC
TRBD2	NA	TRBV12-3/TRBV12-4	TRBJ2-1	CASQGLADNEQFF	TGTGCCAGCCAGGGACTAGCGGACAATGAGCAGTTCTTC
TRBD1	NA	TRBV28	TRBJ1-4	CASSSGDRGYRNEKLFF	TGTGCCAGCAGTTCGGGGGACAGGGGGTATAGGAATGAAAAACTGTTTTTT
NA	NA	TRBV18	TRBJ1-1	CASSPPGYTEAFF	TGTGCCAGCTCACCCCCGGGTTACACTGAAGCTTTCTTT
NA	few	TRBV7-3	TRBJ2-7	CASSPGRNYEQYF	TGTGCCAGCAGCCCGGGACGGAACTACGAGCAGTACTTC
NA	NA	TRBV6-5	TRBJ2-6	CASEPDSAGANVLTF	TGTGCCAGCGAGCCTGACAGTGCCGGGGCCAACGTCCTGACTTTC
TRBD2	NA	TRBV3-1/TRBV3-2	TRBJ2-7	CASSAGLAGGTRYEQYF	TGTGCCAGCAGCGCGGGACTAGCGGGAGGAACACGCTACGAGCAGTACTTC
NA	once	TRBV10-3	TRBJ1-1	CATTSGENTEAFF	TGTGCCACCACCTCTGGGGAGAACACTGAAGCTTTCTTT
TRBD2	NA	TRBV6-5	TRBJ2-3	CASSSPPSGVDTQYF	TGTGCCAGCAGTTCTCCTCCTAGCGGGGTAGATACGCAGTATTTT